This T cell receptor beta chain appears in the sequencing data of a study of shared clonotypes between healthy human individuals. The CDR3 has 14 amino acids. Germline loops: CDR1 SGDLS, CDR2 YYNGEE. The V end was cut by 5 bases, the J end by 0 bases, with 11 bases between. The study enrolled healthy HIV-negative adults without recent acute infections or vaccinations as donors. Data came from immunoSEQ multiplex PCR; TCRdb stores just in-frame clones and leaves some out. The sample includes about 2.4 million clones, over 85% of them seen just once. Study-level results: Clonotypes that were shared across a handful of donors made up about 5.1% of naive CD4 clonotypes. The represented genetic and exposure-history diversity was limited by the small number of donors.

Comments on this clone: Its antigen is not known.

This clonotype originated in a man aged 18 to 29 in good health. Some clones in this sample may be carry-over from other donors' samples. Sequenced material: naive CD4+ T cells from PBMCs. As for subset: CD45RA+ positively selected. The V and J genes are TRBV9 and TRBJ1-2, with D perhaps TRBD1 (5 bases). CDR3 sequence reads: CASRRTTPNYGYTF. CDR3 DNA sequence: TGTGCCAGCAGGAGGACAACTCCTAACTATGGCTACACCTTC.